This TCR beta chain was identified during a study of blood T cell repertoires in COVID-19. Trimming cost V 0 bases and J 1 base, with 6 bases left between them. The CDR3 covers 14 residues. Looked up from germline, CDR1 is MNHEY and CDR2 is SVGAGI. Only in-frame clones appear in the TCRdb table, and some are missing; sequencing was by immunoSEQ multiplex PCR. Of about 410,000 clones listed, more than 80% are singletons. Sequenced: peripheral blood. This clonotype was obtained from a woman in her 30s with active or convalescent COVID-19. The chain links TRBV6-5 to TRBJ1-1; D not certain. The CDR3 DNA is TGTGCCAGCAGTTACTCGGCCACGAACACTGAAGCTTTCTTT. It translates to CASSYSATNTEAFF.